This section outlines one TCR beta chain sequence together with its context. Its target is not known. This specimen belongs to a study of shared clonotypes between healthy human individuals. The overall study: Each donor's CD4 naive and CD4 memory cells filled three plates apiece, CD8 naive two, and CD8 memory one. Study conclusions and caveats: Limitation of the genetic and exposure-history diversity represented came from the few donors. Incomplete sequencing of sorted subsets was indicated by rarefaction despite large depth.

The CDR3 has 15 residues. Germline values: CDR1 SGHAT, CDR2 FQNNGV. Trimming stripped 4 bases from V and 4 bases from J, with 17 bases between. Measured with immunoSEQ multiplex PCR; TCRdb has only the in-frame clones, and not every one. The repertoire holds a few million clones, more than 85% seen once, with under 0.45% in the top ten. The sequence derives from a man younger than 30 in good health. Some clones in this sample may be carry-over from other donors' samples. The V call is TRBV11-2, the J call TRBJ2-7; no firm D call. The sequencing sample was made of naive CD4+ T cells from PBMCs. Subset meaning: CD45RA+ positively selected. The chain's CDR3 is CASSSRRNSGYEQYF. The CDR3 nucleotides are TGTGCCAGCAGCTCCCGACGGAACTCCGGGTACGAGCAGTACTTC.